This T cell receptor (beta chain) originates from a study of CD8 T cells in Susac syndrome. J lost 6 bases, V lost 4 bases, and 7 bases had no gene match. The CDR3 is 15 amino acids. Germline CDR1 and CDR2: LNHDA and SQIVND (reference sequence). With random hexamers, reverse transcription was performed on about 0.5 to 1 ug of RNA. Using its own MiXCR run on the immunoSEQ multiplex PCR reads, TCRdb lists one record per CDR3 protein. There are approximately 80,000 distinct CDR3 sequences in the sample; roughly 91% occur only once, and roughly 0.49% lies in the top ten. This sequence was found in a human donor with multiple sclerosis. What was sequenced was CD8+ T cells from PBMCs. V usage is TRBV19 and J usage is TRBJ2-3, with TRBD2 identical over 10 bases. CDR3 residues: CASSKRASGSDTQYF. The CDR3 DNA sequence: TGTGCCAGTAGTAAAAGGGCTAGCGGGAGTGATACGCAGTATTTT.